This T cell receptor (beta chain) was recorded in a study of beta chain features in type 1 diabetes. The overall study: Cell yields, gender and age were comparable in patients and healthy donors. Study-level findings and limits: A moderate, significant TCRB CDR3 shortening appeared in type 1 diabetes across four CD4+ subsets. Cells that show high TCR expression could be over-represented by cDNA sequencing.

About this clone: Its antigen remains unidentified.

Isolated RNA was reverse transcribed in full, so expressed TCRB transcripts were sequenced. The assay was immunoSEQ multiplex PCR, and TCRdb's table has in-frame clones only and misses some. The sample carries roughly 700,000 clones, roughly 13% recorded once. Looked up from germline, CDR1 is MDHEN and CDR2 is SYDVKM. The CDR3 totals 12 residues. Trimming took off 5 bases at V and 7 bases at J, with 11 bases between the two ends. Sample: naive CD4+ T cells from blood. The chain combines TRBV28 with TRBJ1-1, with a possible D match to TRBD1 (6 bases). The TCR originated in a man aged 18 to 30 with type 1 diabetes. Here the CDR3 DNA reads TGTGCCAGCAGTCTAGACAGGAATGAAGCTTTCTTT. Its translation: CASSLDRNEAFF.